The 18 T cell receptor beta chains below come from one sample, sequenced in a study of technical replicates of blood from several donors. TCRdb's copy holds only in-frame clones and misses some; the assay was immunoSEQ multiplex PCR. The sample lists 55,000 to 75,000 clones, 90% to 95% occurring once. Sequencing input: PBMCs. The receptor source for this set is a human donor in good health. Some clones in this sample may be carry-over from other donors' samples.

This clone was observed a handful of times. The CDR3 nucleotides are TGTGCCATCAAAAGGGGGCCTGAAGCTTTCTTT. Translation: CAIKRGPEAFF. The chain links TRBV10-3 to TRBJ1-1; TRBD1 aligns across 7 bases. Germline CDR1 ENHRY, CDR2 SYGVKD. J was trimmed by 6 bases and V by 7 bases; bases with no gene match: 2. The CDR3 has 11 amino acids.

The chain employs TRBV6-1 and TRBJ2-6, with D maybe TRBD1 (6 bases). Looked up from germline, CDR1 is MNHNS and CDR2 is SASEGT. The V end lost 3 bases, the J end lost 0 bases, and 6 bases lay between the germline ends. The CDR3 runs 15 residues. CDR3 residues: CASSEDSSGANVLTF. The CDR3 DNA follows: TGTGCCAGCAGTGAGGACAGCTCTGGGGCCAACGTCCTGACTTTC.

The chain is built from TRBV27 and TRBJ2-7; 9 bases agree with TRBD2. V was clipped by 1 base and J by 3 bases; unmatched bases: 7. Germline V CDR1 and CDR2: MNHEY, SMNVEV (reference sequence). CDR3 size: 16 residues. CDR3 DNA sequence: TGTGCCAGCAGTTTATACTGGCGGGAGGGTCGCTACGAGCAGTACTTC. Amino acids: CASSLYWREGRYEQYF.

The chain uses TRBV18 and TRBJ1-3; D may be TRBD1 (6 bases). This CDR3 has 14 amino acids. Germline V gene sequence: CDR1 KGHSH, CDR2 LQKENI. Trimming stripped 3 bases from V and 0 bases from J, with 6 bases between. The CDR3, as DNA: TGTGCCAGCTCACCGGACAGCTCTGGAAACACCATATATTTT. Its translation is CASSPDSSGNTIYF. The whole variable domain, remainder taken from reference TRBV18 and TRBJ1-3, is NAGVMQNPRHLVRRRGQEARLRCSPMKGHSHVYWYRQLPEEGLKFMVYLQKENIIDESGMPKERFSAEFPKEGPSILRIQQVVRGDSAAYFCASSPDSSGNTIYFGEGSWLTVV.

In the case of this clone: Other nucleotide sequences from this sample produce the same CDR3. V is TRBV5-1 and J is TRBJ1-1, with 9 bases lining up with TRBD1. CDR1 and CDR2 from the germline V gene are SGHRS and YFSETQ. Losses at the gene ends were 4 bases for V and 4 bases for J; bases not matched to a gene: 5. The CDR3 sequence is 14 residues long. DNA of the CDR3: TGCGCCAGCAGCCAGGGACAGGGTGGCACTGAAGCTTTCTTT. As protein: CASSQGQGGTEAFF.

The chain employs TRBV5-1 and TRBJ2-5; D unresolved. CDR1 and CDR2 from the germline V gene are SGHRS and YFSETQ. Trimming cost V 3 bases and J 4 bases, with 10 bases left between them. CDR3 length: 13 residues. In DNA form, the CDR3 reads TGCGCCAGCAGCTCCCGCTTCGGAGAGACCCAGTACTTC. Translation: CASSSRFGETQYF.

V usage is TRBV4-1 and J usage is TRBJ2-7, with a possible D match to TRBD1 (6 bases). Trimming took off 0 bases at V and 6 bases at J, with 18 bases between the two ends. The CDR3 extends over 16 amino acids. CDR1 MGHRA and CDR2 YSYEKL come from the germline V gene. The CDR3 region has the DNA TGCGCCAGCAGCCAAGATTGGAACAGGGCCGCCCGCGAGCAGTACTTC. Amino acid sequence: CASSQDWNRAAREQYF.

V gene TRBV19 combines with J gene TRBJ1-1; 10 bases line up with TRBD1. The germline V gene encodes CDR1 LNHDA and CDR2 SQIVND (reference sequence). The CDR3 spans 12 residues. Trimming took 9 bases from V and 6 from J; bases not matched to a gene: 4. In nucleotides, the CDR3 is TGTGCCAGCCTGGACAGGGGGGCTGAAGCTTTCTTT. Protein product: CASLDRGAEAFF.

This clone was detected only once. V is TRBV5-4 and J is TRBJ2-7; 7 positions agree with TRBD1. V dropped 4 bases and J dropped 1; count of bases not matched to a gene: 11. CDR3 length: 16 amino acids. Looked up from germline, CDR1 is SGHNT and CDR2 is YYREEE (reference sequence). The CDR3 sequence is CASSGETGPLSYEQYF. The CDR3 DNA follows: TGTGCCAGCAGCGGCGAGACAGGGCCACTTTCCTACGAGCAGTACTTC.

This sequence joins TRBV7-9 and TRBJ2-7; TRBD1 aligns across 10 bases. J was trimmed by 3 bases and V by 1 base; bases with no gene match: 3. CDR1 and CDR2 from the germline V gene are SEHNR and FQNEAQ (reference sequence). This CDR3 is built from 15 residues. CDR3 in DNA: TGTGCCAGCAGCTTAGTCCGGGACAGGGGCTACGAGCAGTACTTC. This gives the protein CASSLVRDRGYEQYF.

The rearrangement links TRBV5-1 to TRBJ2-5; TRBD2 agrees at 13 bases. The germline gives CDR1 SGHRS, CDR2 YFSETQ. V shed 3 bases and J 5 bases; nucleotides not matched to a gene: 7. This CDR3 has 16 amino acids. This CDR3 reads CASSSTGTSGVETQYF. In DNA, the CDR3 is TGCGCCAGCAGCTCAACCGGGACTAGCGGGGTTGAGACCCAGTACTTC.

The chain couples TRBV4-3 to TRBJ2-3, with TRBD2 matching over 12 bases. After removal of 6 bases from V and 0 bases from J, the junction contained 4 bases not matched to a gene. The CDR3 spans 16 residues. The germline V gene has CDR1 LGHNA and CDR2 YSLEER. CDR3: CASSRTSGASTDTQYF. The DNA for the CDR3 is TGCGCCAGCAGTCGGACTAGCGGGGCCAGCACAGATACGCAGTATTTT.

V is TRBV28 and J is TRBJ1-5, with D unresolved. This CDR3 contains 13 residues. The germline V gene encodes CDR1 MDHEN and CDR2 SYDVKM. The V end lost 5 bases, the J end lost 6 bases, and 11 bases lay between the germline ends. Here the CDR3 DNA reads TGTGCCAGCAGTCCGACATCAGGTCAGCCCCAGCATTTT. Its translation is CASSPTSGQPQHF.

The chain is built from TRBV7-2 and TRBJ2-5; TRBD2 aligns across 7 bases. There are 14 residues in the CDR3. J lost 4 bases, V lost 1 base, and 3 bases had no gene match. Looked up from germline, CDR1 is SGHTA and CDR2 is FQGNSA. For the CDR3, the DNA is TGTGCCAGCAGCTTAGGAAGCGGGACAGAGACCCAGTACTTC. Amino acids: CASSLGSGTETQYF. Together with reference TRBV7-2 and TRBJ2-5, the CDR3 gives the full variable domain: GAGVSQSPSNKVTEKGKDVELRCDPISGHTALYWYRQSLGQGLEFLIYFQGNSAPDKSGLPSDRFSAERTGGSVSTLTIQRTQQEDSAVYLCASSLGSGTETQYFGPGTRLLVL.

The chain has TRBV14 and TRBJ2-1; D is uncertain. Trimming shortened V by 1 base and J by 9 bases, and 7 bases separated the two germline ends. The CDR3 contains 12 residues. Germline V gene lookup returns CDR1 SGHDN and CDR2 FVKESK. In DNA, the CDR3 is TGTGCCAGCAGCCAAGCAGTTGGTGAGCAGTTCTTC. This encodes CASSQAVGEQFF.

This chain links TRBV7-9 with TRBJ2-3; D is possibly TRBD2 (6 bases). The V end was cut by 8 bases, the J end by 4 bases, with 13 bases between. CDR3 length: 13 amino acids. Germline V CDR1 and CDR2: SEHNR, FQNEAQ (reference sequence). The CDR3 DNA sequence: TGTGCCAGCGCGCGAGGAGGGCCAGATACGCAGTATTTT. It specifies CASARGGPDTQYF.

The rearrangement joins TRBV7-3 to TRBJ2-2, with D unclear. Germline CDR1 is SGHTA and CDR2 is FQGTGA. V shed 5 bases and J shed 4 bases, with 14 bases lying between them. CDR3 length equals 15 residues. CDR3 sequence: CASSPWSSGTGELFF. The CDR3, as DNA: TGTGCCAGCAGCCCCTGGAGCTCTGGCACCGGGGAGCTGTTTTTT. The full variable domain, rest sourced from reference TRBV7-3 and TRBJ2-2, is GAGVSQTPSNKVTEKGKYVELRCDPISGHTALYWYRQSLGQGPEFLIYFQGTGAADDSGLPNDRFFAVRPEGSVSTLKIQRTERGDSAVYLCASSPWSSGTGELFFGEGSRLTVL.

For the CDR3, the DNA is TGTGCCATCAGTGAGTCGAACAGGGGAGATGGCTACACCTTC. This translates into CAISESNRGDGYTF. The chain carries TRBV10-3 and TRBJ1-2, with 7 bases matching TRBD1. Trimming cost V 0 bases and J 6 bases; bases outside gene matches: 4. The CDR3 spans 14 residues. Germline loops: CDR1 ENHRY, CDR2 SYGVKD.